The 21 T cell receptor beta chains listed next were all sequenced from one sample in a study of T cell changes during pregnancy in multiple sclerosis. The protocol was immunoSEQ multiplex PCR, while the TCRdb copy is restricted to in-frame clones and leaves out a portion. The sample has 50,000 to 55,000 clones, about nine tenths seen once; the top ten hold 0.45% to 0.6%. The source was CD4+ T cells from peripheral blood mononuclear cells, collected in the third trimester of pregnancy. The receptors were gathered from a female donor with multiple sclerosis, enrolled in a pregnancy study.

The chain is built from TRBV19 and TRBJ1-4, with 9 bases lining up with TRBD1. CDR3 length equals 16 residues. Germline-derived CDR1 and CDR2 are LNHDA and SQIVND (reference sequence). The junction had 5 bases not matched to a gene; V was cut back by 6 bases and J by 0 bases. The CDR3 region is CASSGTGLATNEKLFF. The CDR3 coding sequence is TGTGCCAGTAGCGGGACAGGGTTAGCAACTAATGAAAAACTGTTTTTT.

The rearrangement links TRBV1 to TRBJ2-1; the table's D call, TRBD2, has no DNA check behind it. TRBV1 has pseudogene status. The CDR3 runs to 16 residues. The CDR3 DNA reads as TGCACCAGCAGCCAAGAGCTCACGGGGGGGCCCGATGAGCAGTTCTTC. It translates to CTSSQELTGGPDEQFF.

This clone was counted only a few times. The chain has TRBV6-1 and TRBJ1-2, with TRBD1 matching 7 bases. This CDR3 has 14 amino acids. V gave up 6 bases and J gave up 2 bases; unmatched junction bases: 6. CDR1 MNHNS and CDR2 SASEGT come from the germline V gene. The CDR3 coding sequence is TGTGCCAGCAGCTACCCGACAGGGAACTATGGCTACACCTTC. As protein: CASSYPTGNYGYTF.

The genes are TRBV5-4 and TRBJ1-3; D gene uncertain. V was clipped by 2 bases and J by 1 base, with 7 bases between them. Germline-derived CDR1 and CDR2 are SGHNT and YYREEE (reference sequence). CDR3 length: 14 amino acids. The CDR3 nucleotides are TGTGCCAGCAGCTTAGGAGGTTCTGGAAACACCATATATTTT. This translates into CASSLGGSGNTIYF.

The chain links TRBV4-2 to TRBJ2-5, with 7 bases fitting TRBD1. The CDR3 totals 15 residues. Unmatched junction bases numbered 6, after V lost 0 bases and J lost 5 bases. CDR1 is LGHNA, CDR2 YNFKEQ, per germline. CDR3 loop: CASSQDPTGSETQYF. The CDR3 nucleotides are TGTGCCAGCAGCCAAGATCCGACAGGGTCGGAGACCCAGTACTTC.

This rearrangement joins TRBV19 to TRBJ1-3; a possible D gene is TRBD1 (5 bases). This CDR3 is built from 20 residues. CDR1 is LNHDA and CDR2 is SQIVND in the germline V gene (reference sequence). V shed 6 bases and J shed 3 bases, with 30 bases lying between them. As DNA, the CDR3 is TGTGCCAGTAGCCCGAGACCTGGGACCGTAACGGCGGGGAATGGAAACACCATATATTTT. It specifies CASSPRPGTVTAGNGNTIYF.

The chain joins TRBV9 to TRBJ2-5; TRBD1 is a possible D gene (5 bases). The germline V gene has CDR1 SGDLS and CDR2 YYNGEE. The V gene lost 0 bases and the J gene lost 2 bases, with 11 bases spanning the gap. The CDR3 consists of 15 residues. The CDR3 nucleotides read TGTGCCAGCAGCGTAGCGGCGACAGAACAAGAGACCCAGTACTTC. Translation gives CASSVAATEQETQYF. Full variable domain (missing parts from reference TRBV9 and TRBJ2-5): DSGVTQTPKHLITATGQRVTLRCSPRSGDLSVYWYQQSLDQGLQFLIQYYNGEERAKGNILERFSAQQFPDLHSELNLSSLELGDSALYFCASSVAATEQETQYFGPGTRLLVL.

The chain is built from TRBV27 and TRBJ1-2; no clear D gene. V gave up 4 bases and J gave up 1 base, with 22 bases separating them. Germline-derived CDR1 and CDR2 are MNHEY and SMNVEV (reference sequence). This CDR3 region has 18 residues. The CDR3 nucleotides are TGTGCCAGCAGTTCGAGATTAAGGAACAGACGTATTAACTATGGCTACACCTTC. Protein: CASSSRLRNRRINYGYTF.

The chain joins TRBV15 to TRBJ1-6; tentatively, D is TRBD1 (6 bases). The CDR3 has 13 residues. The V gene's germline CDR1 is LNHNV and CDR2 YYDKDF (reference sequence). The ends were cut back, 0 bases at V and 11 bases at J, with 8 bases in the middle. In nucleotides, the CDR3 is TGTGCCACCAGCAGAGATCAGGGGACACCCCTCCACTTT. As protein: CATSRDQGTPLHF.

CDR3 DNA: TGTGCCAGCTGGCAAGGACTAGCGCCTTTCATGGATACGCAGTATTTT. Translated, it gives CASWQGLAPFMDTQYF. The chain employs TRBV2 and TRBJ2-3, with TRBD2 matching 9 bases. V lost 8 bases to trimming and J lost 6 bases; unmatched junction nucleotides: 15. The CDR3 totals 16 residues. Germline lookup yields CDR1 SNHLY and CDR2 FYNNEI.

The gene calls are TRBV5-6 and TRBJ1-4; perhaps TRBD1 as D (6 bases). This CDR3 spans 16 amino acids. CDR1 and CDR2 from the germline V gene are SGHDT and YYEEEE. V lost 2 bases, J lost 5 bases, and 16 bases lay in between. CDR3 DNA: TGTGCCAGCAGCTTATCTGTTAACAGGGAGAATGAAAAACTGTTTTTT. Residues: CASSLSVNRENEKLFF.

This clone was seen more than once but under ten times. The chain recombines TRBV10-1 with TRBJ1-2; TRBD1 aligns across 7 bases. CDR1 and CDR2 from the germline V gene are WNHNN and SYGVQD (reference sequence). Trimming at V came to 2 bases and at J to 3 bases, leaving 0 bases not matched to a gene. The CDR3 length is 13 residues. The CDR3 nucleotides are TGCGCCAGCAGTGAGGACAGGGACTATGGCTACACCTTC. It codes for CASSEDRDYGYTF.

The chain uses TRBV30 and TRBJ1-4; D might be TRBD1 (5 bases). The germline V and J ends were trimmed by 0 bases and 8 bases, with 13 bases remaining between them. Germline CDR1 reads GTSNPN; CDR2 reads SVGIG (reference sequence). The CDR3 has 14 residues. In nucleotides, the CDR3 is TGTGCCTGGAGTGTACAAGGGGAATCCGAAAAACTGTTTTTT. Translated, it gives CAWSVQGESEKLFF.

The gene calls are TRBV27 and TRBJ1-5; 9 nucleotides agree with TRBD1. The CDR3 extends over 14 amino acids. Germline V lookup: CDR1 MNHEY, CDR2 SMNVEV (reference sequence). V gave up 4 bases and J gave up 4 bases; unmatched junction bases: 2. The CDR3 loop reads CASSSDRGNQPQHF. CDR3 sequence (DNA): TGTGCCAGCAGTTCCGACAGGGGGAATCAGCCCCAGCATTTT.

Written as DNA, the CDR3 is TGTGCCAGCAGCTTATACGGGACAGGGACGACGGGAGAGCAGTACTTC. As protein: CASSLYGTGTTGEQYF. The rearrangement links TRBV7-9 to TRBJ2-7; 9 positions match TRBD1. This CDR3 comprises 16 residues. Germline CDR1 and CDR2: SEHNR and FQNEAQ (reference sequence). With V trimmed by 2 bases and J by 7 bases, 12 bases remained unmatched.

This clone was detected once. V gene TRBV7-6 combines with J gene TRBJ2-3, with 8 nucleotides matching TRBD1. The CDR3 runs 14 residues. V gave up 4 bases and J gave up 3 bases; unmatched junction bases: 3. The germline CDR1 and CDR2 sequences are SGHVS and FNYEAQ. The CDR3 loop is CASSSGQGTDTQYF. Written as DNA, the CDR3 is TGTGCCAGCAGCTCAGGACAGGGAACAGATACGCAGTATTTT.

This rearrangement joins TRBV5-1 to TRBJ1-3, with D tentatively TRBD1 (5 bases). V was clipped by 4 bases and J by 1 base, with 21 bases between them. Germline CDR1 and CDR2: SGHRS and YFSETQ. The CDR3 loop spans 18 amino acids. The CDR3 protein is CASSGGVRGSPSGNTIYF. CDR3 nucleotide sequence: TGCGCCAGCAGCGGGGGGGTCCGGGGGTCCCCGTCTGGAAACACCATATATTTT.

The chain recombines TRBV9 with TRBJ1-2; possible D gene TRBD1, 6 bases. The CDR3 runs 15 residues. V was shortened by 2 bases and J by 4 bases, with 15 bases between the two germline ends. The V gene's germline CDR1 is SGDLS and CDR2 YYNGEE. The CDR3 DNA reads as TGTGCCAGCAGCGTGTCCCAGGGGCTTACCTATGGCTACACCTTC. Its translation: CASSVSQGLTYGYTF.

The chain recombines TRBV10-1 with TRBJ2-3; tentative D call: TRBD2 (6 bases). Trimming pared 4 bases from V and 6 bases from J, leaving 11 bases between. CDR1 and CDR2 from the germline V gene are WNHNN and SYGVQD (reference sequence). The CDR3 runs 13 residues. This CDR3 is CASSAPGLDTQYF. In DNA, the CDR3 is TGCGCCAGCAGTGCCCCGGGACTCGATACGCAGTATTTT.

The genes are TRBV6-1 and TRBJ1-6; D may be TRBD1 (6 bases). The germline V gene has CDR1 MNHNS and CDR2 SASEGT. Deletions cut 5 bases from V and 7 bases from J, with 12 bases between. This CDR3 comprises 14 residues. This CDR3 is CASSWTASNSPLHF. CDR3 coding DNA: TGTGCCAGCAGTTGGACAGCCTCCAATTCACCCCTCCACTTT.

The genes are TRBV7-3 and TRBJ2-5, with a weak D call TRBD2 (6 bases). The germline gives CDR1 SGHTA, CDR2 FQGTGA. This CDR3 comprises 15 residues. V lost 5 bases and J 1 base, leaving 14 bases between the germline ends. The CDR3 is CASSPGLPPQETQYF. CDR3 nucleotide sequence: TGTGCCAGCAGCCCGGGACTCCCGCCCCAAGAGACCCAGTACTTC. The complete variable domain, with remaining parts taken from reference TRBV7-3 and TRBJ2-5, reads GAGVSQTPSNKVTEKGKYVELRCDPISGHTALYWYRQSLGQGPEFLIYFQGTGAADDSGLPNDRFFAVRPEGSVSTLKIQRTERGDSAVYLCASSPGLPPQETQYFGPGTRLLVL.